Listed below are T cell receptor beta chains from one sample, sequenced in a study of T cell changes during pregnancy in multiple sclerosis. Here immunoSEQ multiplex PCR was the method, and the copy in TCRdb shows in-frame clones only, minus some. The sample records roughly 80,000 clones, over 80% being singletons. Source: peripheral blood, taken in the first trimester of pregnancy. Every receptor here comes from a female donor with multiple sclerosis, enrolled in a pregnancy study. Both conserved end residues are part of each CDR3. D genes are given only for firm matches. The size of a clone is reported for some rows only, either as once, few or many, or as a class for expanded clones.

15	-	TRBJ1-5	TRBV6-1	-	CASSASEYSNQPQHF	TGTGCCAGCAGCGCCAGTGAATATAGCAATCAGCCCCAGCATTTT
15	-	TRBJ1-1	TRBV4-3	TRBD1	CASSREGQGGDEAFF	TGCGCCAGCAGCCGAGAGGGCCAAGGGGGCGATGAAGCTTTCTTT
10	-	TRBJ2-1	TRBV20-1	-	CSAMRNEQFF	TGCAGTGCTATGCGGAATGAGCAGTTCTTC
15	few	TRBJ2-5	TRBV6-5	TRBD1	CASSFTGQLQETQYF	TGTGCCAGCAGTTTCACGGGACAGTTGCAAGAGACCCAGTACTTC
11	-	TRBJ1-2	TRBV6-5	-	CASGGFYGYTF	TGTGCCAGCGGGGGGTTCTATGGCTACACCTTC
12	-	TRBJ1-2	TRBV5-6	TRBD1	CASSWLQGTPTF	TGTGCCAGCAGCTGGTTACAGGGGACCCCCACCTTC
16	-	TRBJ1-4	TRBV19	-	CASSPHGGVHQEKLFF	TGTGCCAGTAGCCCCCACGGCGGGGTTCATCAGGAAAAACTGTTTTTT
12	-	TRBJ1-4	TRBV10-3	-	CAIKDPGEKLFF	TGTGCCATCAAAGATCCAGGGGAAAAACTGTTTTTT
16	-	TRBJ1-5	TRBV19	-	CASSMGLGRSNQPQHF	TGTGCCAGTAGTATGGGCCTTGGGAGGAGCAATCAGCCCCAGCATTTT
13	-	TRBJ2-7	TRBV27	-	CASSPRTAYEQYF	TGTGCCAGCAGTCCCCGGACAGCCTACGAGCAGTACTTC
16	-	TRBJ2-7	TRBV7-2	-	CASSLVGGGNLYEQYF	TGTGCCAGCAGCTTAGTGGGGGGTGGAAACCTCTACGAGCAGTACTTC
18	once	TRBJ2-3	TRBV4-1	TRBD2	CASSQDSGGAGWGDTQYF	TGCGCCAGCAGCCAAGATAGCGGGGGGGCCGGGTGGGGAGATACGCAGTATTTT
15	-	TRBJ1-5	TRBV6-5	-	CASSPKRSINQPQHF	TGTGCCAGCAGCCCGAAGCGCAGCATAAATCAGCCCCAGCATTTT
13	-	TRBJ2-7	TRBV4-2	TRBD2	CASSQVGGYEQYF	TGTGCCAGCAGCCAAGTGGGGGGGTACGAGCAGTACTTC
17	-	TRBJ2-6	TRBV28	-	CASSFSSRGTGANVLTF	TGTGCCAGCAGTTTCTCGTCCCGGGGTACTGGGGCCAACGTCCTGACTTTC
14	-	TRBJ2-5	TRBV7-8	TRBD2	CASSSTSGQETQYF	TGTGCCAGCAGCTCGACTAGCGGCCAAGAGACCCAGTACTTC
15	-	TRBJ2-1	TRBV5-1	-	CASSLAGSSYNEQLF	TGCGCCAGCAGCTTGGCGGGAAGCTCCTACAATGAGCAGCTCTTC
15	-	TRBJ2-1	TRBV28	-	CASVADWSSYNEQFF	TGTGCCAGCGTTGCGGACTGGAGCTCCTACAATGAGCAGTTCTTC
15	-	TRBJ2-4	TRBV5-4	TRBD1	CASTPGGTGKNIQYF	TGTGCCAGCACACCAGGGGGGACAGGCAAAAACATTCAGTACTTC
15	-	TRBJ2-3	TRBV11-3	-	CASSLGAAFTDTQYF	TGTGCCAGCAGCTTAGGGGCAGCCTTCACAGATACGCAGTATTTT
16	-	TRBJ2-2	TRBV2	-	CASSEGWRGNTGELFF	TGTGCCAGCAGTGAAGGGTGGCGGGGGAACACCGGGGAGCTGTTTTTT
15	-	TRBJ2-7	TRBV19	TRBD2	CASSIVSSGNYEQYF	TGTGCCAGTAGTATAGTTTCTAGCGGGAACTACGAGCAGTACTTC
15	-	TRBJ2-2	TRBV10-3	-	CAISESGFHTGELFF	TGTGCCATCAGTGAGTCTGGCTTTCACACCGGGGAGCTGTTTTTT
20	-	TRBJ2-4	TRBV28	TRBD1	CASSLYKMGQGDLAKNIQYF	TGTGCCAGCAGTTTATATAAAATGGGACAGGGGGACCTAGCCAAAAACATTCAGTACTTC
16	once	TRBJ1-5	TRBV19	-	CASDLAGAGANQPQHF	TGTGCCAGTGACCTTGCAGGGGCAGGGGCGAATCAGCCCCAGCATTTT
13	few	TRBJ2-7	TRBV29-1	-	CSASGALSYEQYF	TGCAGCGCTTCAGGCGCACTCTCCTACGAGCAGTACTTC
16	-	TRBJ2-2	TRBV10-1	TRBD2	CASSENLAGVAGELFF	TGCGCCAGCAGTGAGAACCTAGCGGGAGTCGCCGGGGAGCTGTTTTTT
15	-	TRBJ1-1	TRBV18	TRBD1	CASSPSQGADTEAFF	TGTGCCAGCTCACCATCTCAGGGGGCAGACACTGAAGCTTTCTTT
14	-	TRBJ1-5	TRBV2	-	CASGRGGGNQPQHF	TGTGCCAGCGGTAGGGGGGGCGGCAATCAGCCCCAGCATTTT
18	-	TRBJ2-1	TRBV6-1	TRBD2	CASSETRLAVSSYNEQFF	TGTGCCAGCAGTGAAACCCGTCTAGCGGTGAGCTCCTACAATGAGCAGTTCTTC
13	-	TRBJ1-2	TRBV5-6	-	CASSLRGAGGYTF	TGTGCCAGCAGCTTGAGAGGGGCGGGGGGCTACACCTTC
14	once	TRBJ2-7	TRBV19	-	CASSTFGQMDEQYF	TGTGCCAGTAGTACCTTCGGACAGATGGACGAGCAGTACTTC
12	-	TRBJ2-1	TRBV11-2	TRBD1	CASSLTGEIRFF	TGTGCCAGCAGCCTTACAGGGGAAATAAGGTTCTTC
16	-	TRBJ1-2	TRBV6-7	-	CASSSQIRQPLYGYTF	TGTGCCAGCAGTTCACAGATCCGACAGCCTCTCTATGGCTACACCTTC
13	-	TRBJ2-5	TRBV19	-	CASSNDIQETQYF	TGTGCCAGTAGTAACGACATTCAAGAGACCCAGTACTTC
14	-	TRBJ1-5	TRBV18	TRBD1	CASSPQGDDQPQHF	TGTGCCAGCTCACCTCAGGGGGACGATCAGCCCCAGCATTTT
16	once	TRBJ1-4	TRBV4-2	-	CASRPATAPTNEKLFF	TGTGCCAGCAGACCTGCTACAGCTCCAACTAATGAAAAACTGTTTTTT
15	-	TRBJ2-1	TRBV6-5	-	CASSQGSMTRGEQFF	TGTGCCAGCAGTCAGGGCTCCATGACTAGGGGTGAGCAGTTCTTC
14	-	TRBJ1-5	TRBV19	TRBD1	CASSRGTGGQPQHF	TGTGCCAGTAGTCGGGGGACAGGGGGTCAGCCCCAGCATTTT
16	-	TRBJ1-2	TRBV6-6	-	CASSYGTLQEPLGYTF	TGTGCCAGCAGTTACGGAACTCTACAGGAGCCCTTGGGCTACACCTTC
14	-	TRBJ1-5	TRBV28	-	CASSLKGVGQPQHF	TGTGCCAGCAGTCTTAAAGGGGTCGGGCAGCCCCAGCATTTT
16	-	TRBJ2-6	TRBV5-8	TRBD2	CASSLVRGAGANVLTF	TGTGCCAGCAGCTTGGTACGGGGGGCTGGGGCCAACGTCCTGACTTTC
15	-	TRBJ1-6	TRBV4-3	-	CASSQSHRINSPLHF	TGCGCCAGCAGCCAATCCCACAGAATTAATTCACCCCTCCACTTT
12	once	TRBJ2-5	TRBV21-1	-	CASSGLQGTQYF	TGTGCCAGCAGTGGCCTACAGGGGACCCAGTACTTC
17	-	TRBJ2-5	TRBV7-9	-	CASSPRGTDPFWETQYF	TGTGCCAGCAGCCCTCGGGGGACCGACCCATTCTGGGAGACCCAGTACTTC
12	-	TRBJ1-1	TRBV27	-	CASRSFTREAFF	TGTGCCAGCAGGTCCTTCACTAGGGAAGCTTTCTTT
14	-	TRBJ1-2	TRBV15	-	CATSSHHRPGHYTF	TGTGCCACCAGCAGTCACCACCGTCCAGGGCACTACACCTTC